These 32 T cell receptor beta chains were all obtained from the same sample, sequenced in a study of T cells in women clearing cervical HPV infection. Repertoires were generated with immunoSEQ multiplex PCR, while TCRdb's copy carries only in-frame clones and drops some. The sample yields 20,000 to 25,000 clones, of which the top ten take up roughly 3.5%. The material sequenced was blood buffy coat. The origin of the receptors is a woman aged 18 to 75 with a cervical HPV16 infection that either progressed to CIN3+ or cleared (not recorded which).

Note on this clone: The missing CDR3 end, 3 residues past where the read stops, is filled in from the germline J gene. The genes are TRBV5-1 and TRBJ1-1; 12 positions agree with TRBD1. The germline V gene has CDR1 SGHRS and CDR2 YFSETQ. The CDR3 sequence is 17 residues long. V shed 0 bases and J 3 bases; nucleotides not matched to a gene: 6. The CDR3 sequence is CASSLDGTGGPHTEAFF. CDR3 bases read: TGCGCCAGCAGCTTGGATGGGACAGGGGGCCCACACACTGAA.

Remarks on this clone: Sequencing ends 3 residues short of the CDR3 end; the germline J gene provides the rest. The chain joins TRBV30 to TRBJ2-7; D might be TRBD1 (5 bases). V lost 7 bases to trimming and J lost 5 bases, with 12 bases between them. The length of the CDR3 is 11 residues. Germline lookup yields CDR1 GTSNPN and CDR2 SVGIG (reference sequence). The CDR3 reads CAYATVHEQYF. The DNA read from the CDR3 is TGTGCCTATGCGACAGTCCACGAG.

To note about this clone: The read comes to an end 3 residues before the CDR3 does, leaving the germline J gene to fill in the end. The rearrangement joins TRBV29-1 to TRBJ2-3, with TRBD1 as a possible D gene (9 bases). Trimming pared 7 bases from V and 0 bases from J, leaving 29 bases between. Germline V gene data show CDR1 as SQVTM and CDR2 as ANQGSEA. The CDR3 covers 19 residues. Incomplete CDR3 DNA: TGCAGCGGAAAATACAGGGGGCTCACTAGCGGATCTAGCACAGATACG. This encodes CSGKYRGLTSGSSTDT. The whole CDR3 sequence reads CSGKYRGLTSGSSTDTQYF.

With regard to this clone: Read coverage stops 3 residues before the CDR3 terminus; the germline J gene supplies the remainder. The chain joins TRBV5-6 to TRBJ1-2, with D maybe TRBD1 (6 bases). This CDR3 comprises 14 residues. Germline lookup yields CDR1 SGHDT and CDR2 YYEEEE. Trimming cost V 4 bases and J 0 bases, with 10 bases left between them. The sequenced part of the CDR3 DNA is TGTGCCAGCAGCCCGACAGGTTCTAACTATGGC. It specifies CASSPTGSNYG. The CDR3 in full is CASSPTGSNYGYTF.

Remarks on this clone: The CDR3 is cut off 3 residues early in the read; its end comes from the germline J gene. This chain uses TRBV19 with TRBJ1-2; 7 bases map to TRBD1. Germline CDR1 LNHDA, CDR2 SQIVND (reference sequence). The CDR3 contains 12 residues. The CDR3: CASSPWTGDYTF. The sequenced CDR3 bases are TGTGCCAGTAGTCCCTGGACAGGAGAC.

As regards this clone: With the read ending 3 residues before the CDR3 end, the germline J gene is used to fill in that end. The V call is TRBV6-1, the J call TRBJ1-1, with 7 bases aligning to TRBD1. Germline CDR1 MNHNS, CDR2 SASEGT. This CDR3 spans 14 amino acids. Losses at the gene ends were 3 bases for V and 4 bases for J; bases not matched to a gene: 5. CDR3 bases read: TGTGCCAGCAGTGAGGCAAGGGGGCCCACTGAA. It is translated as CASSEARGPTE. The entire CDR3 protein reads CASSEARGPTEAFF.

Remarks on this clone: Sequencing ends 3 residues short of the CDR3 end; the germline J gene provides the rest. V usage is TRBV15 and J usage is TRBJ2-3; a possible D gene is TRBD2 (5 bases). The CDR3 is 15 amino acids. CDR1 and CDR2 from the germline V gene are LNHNV and YYDKDF (reference sequence). V lost 3 bases and J lost 0, with 10 bases in between. The CDR3 region is CATSRPSRSTDTQYF. The CDR3 bases that were read are TGTGCCACCAGCAGGCCTAGCAGAAGCACAGATACG.

On this clone: The CDR3 end is not reached by the read, which stops 3 residues before it; the germline J gene fills it in. The gene calls are TRBV4-1 and TRBJ2-1, with 12 bases identical to TRBD2. Germline V CDR1 and CDR2: MGHRA, YSYEKL. V gave up 3 bases and J gave up 4 bases; unmatched junction bases: 4. The CDR3 has 16 amino acids. The CDR3 region is CASSQTLAGGYNEQFF. The sequenced CDR3 bases are TGCGCCAGCAGCCAGACCCTAGCGGGAGGGTACAATGAG.

Points on this clone: The CDR3 end lies 3 residues beyond the end of the read and is filled in from the germline J gene. The genes are TRBV11-3 and TRBJ2-7; TRBD1 matches 7 bases. The J segment lost 6 bases and the V segment lost 0 bases, leaving 2 bases of the junction unmatched. CDR1 and CDR2 (germline): SGHNT, YENEEA. The CDR3 has 13 residues. CDR3 sequence reads: CASSLDPGGEQYF. Incomplete CDR3 DNA: TGTGCCAGCAGCTTAGATCCAGGGGGCGAG.

On this clone itself: The observed sequence ends 3 residues before the CDR3 terminus, with the missing tail filled in from the germline J gene. The V and J genes are TRBV28 and TRBJ1-2, with unresolved D. This CDR3 is built from 11 residues. Between the trimmed V and J ends, which lost 11 bases and 2 bases, there was a span of 9 bases. From germline, CDR1 is MDHEN and CDR2 SYDVKM. CDR3 bases read: TGTGCCGCACAGCTCAACTATGGC. Encoded protein: CAAQLNYG. The full CDR3 sequence reads CAAQLNYGYTF.

In the case of this clone: The CDR3 goes on 3 residues after the read ends, and that part is filled in from the germline J gene. The chain carries TRBV7-3 and TRBJ1-1; D is perhaps TRBD1 (5 bases). The V gene lost 1 base and the J gene lost 0 bases, with 21 bases spanning the gap. Germline CDR1 reads SGHTA; CDR2 reads FQGTGA. The CDR3 sequence is 19 residues long. CDR3 in amino acids: CASSLNGNSGWGVNTEAFF. The CDR3 bases that were read are TGTGCCAGCAGCTTAAACGGAAACAGCGGATGGGGGGTGAACACTGAA.

On this clone: One junction end disagrees with the germline gene, perhaps due to a read error. Read sequence stops 3 residues before the CDR3 end, and the germline J gene provides the missing end. The chain carries TRBV4-2 and TRBJ2-2, with TRBD1 as a possible D gene (6 bases). The length of the CDR3 is 17 residues. Germline CDR1 and CDR2: LGHNA and YNFKEQ. The CDR3 sequence is CASSQDIGGLNTGELFF. The DNA read from the CDR3 is TGCGCCAGCAGCCAAGATATTGGGGGCCTGAACACCGGGGAG.

With respect to this clone: The CDR3 goes on 3 residues after the read ends, and that part is filled in from the germline J gene. The chain combines TRBV28 with TRBJ1-2, with TRBD1 as a possible D gene (5 bases). Germline CDR1 reads MDHEN; CDR2 reads SYDVKM. The V gene lost 10 bases and the J gene lost 5 bases, with 17 bases spanning the gap. The length of the CDR3 is 13 residues. CDR3 bases read: TGTGCCACCAACAGGCCCATAGGTTATGGC. It specifies CATNRPIGYG. The whole CDR3 region reads CATNRPIGYGYTF.

As to this clone: The read falls 3 residues short of the CDR3 end, and the missing part is taken from the germline J gene. The chain has TRBV30 and TRBJ2-1; TRBD1 might be the D (5 bases). The V end lost 4 bases, the J end lost 5 bases, and 21 bases lay between the germline ends. The germline CDR1 and CDR2 sequences are GTSNPN and SVGIG (reference sequence). The CDR3 loop spans 16 amino acids. CDR3 sequence: CAWTQGLVWVNNEQFF. Partial CDR3 DNA: TGTGCCTGGACCCAGGGTCTAGTCTGGGTTAACAATGAG.

This CDR3 is CASSFGVQGPSYEQYF. The CDR3 bases that were read are TGTGCCAGCAGTTTTGGGGTTCAGGGGCCCTCCTACGAG. The rearrangement joins TRBV28 to TRBJ2-7, with a tentative D call TRBD1 (6 bases). The sequenced fragment ends 3 residues before the CDR3 boundary, so the rest is inferred from the germline J gene. Germline V gene sequence: CDR1 MDHEN, CDR2 SYDVKM. Trimming took off 3 bases at V and 0 bases at J, with 15 bases between the two ends. There are 16 residues in the CDR3. Full variable domain (remainder filled in from reference TRBV28 and TRBJ2-7): DVKVTQSSRYLVKRTGEKVFLECVQDMDHENMFWYRQDPGLGLRLIYFSYDVKMKEKGDIPEGYSVSREKKERFSLILESASTNQTSMYLCASSFGVQGPSYEQYFGPGTRLTVT.

In the case of this clone: The CDR3 goes on 3 residues after the read ends, and that part is filled in from the germline J gene. The V call is TRBV12-3 or TRBV12-4, the J call TRBJ2-1; tentative D call: TRBD1 (6 bases). The CDR3 has 15 residues. V lost 6 bases and J 4 bases, leaving 16 bases between the germline ends. CDR3 DNA (partial): TGTGCCAGCAGCCGGAAAGGGGGATCGTACAATGAG. Translation: CASSRKGGSYNE. From start to end, the CDR3 is CASSRKGGSYNEQFF.

A remark on this clone: The read ends 3 residues early relative to the CDR3; the germline J gene fills the gap. This chain uses TRBV20-1 with TRBJ1-1; perhaps TRBD1 as D (5 bases). Germline CDR1 and CDR2: DFQATT and SNEGSKA (reference sequence). The CDR3 is 15 amino acids. V lost 0 bases to trimming and J lost 3 bases, with 14 bases between them. The DNA read from the CDR3 is TGCAGTGCTAGAGATGCCCCCAGGGCGTACACTGAA. It is translated as CSARDAPRAYTE. The full CDR3 protein is CSARDAPRAYTEAFF.

With respect to this clone: The read ends 3 residues before the CDR3 terminus; that terminus is restored from the germline J gene. This chain joins TRBV5-4 and TRBJ2-2; no definite D call. Trimming left V 7 bases short and J 4 bases short, with 14 bases between. The CDR3 contains 14 residues. In germline, CDR1 is SGHNT, CDR2 YYREEE (reference sequence). The CDR3 protein is CASRQSKSTGELFF. The DNA read from the CDR3 is TGTGCCAGCCGCCAGAGTAAGAGCACCGGGGAG.

The sequenced part of the CDR3 DNA is TGTGCCAGCGCGGGGTGGACAGGGGATGAAAAA. The encoded protein is CASAGWTGDEK. The full CDR3 is CASAGWTGDEKLFF. The chain recombines TRBV2 with TRBJ1-4, with TRBD1 matching over 9 bases. The read comes to an end 3 residues before the CDR3 does, leaving the germline J gene to fill in the end. Trimming took 8 bases from V and 6 from J; bases not matched to a gene: 7. The germline gives CDR1 SNHLY, CDR2 FYNNEI. The CDR3 loop spans 14 amino acids.

Comment on this clone: Read data end 3 residues before the CDR3 end; the end is taken from the germline J gene. The chain links TRBV19 to TRBJ1-2; 7 bases map to TRBD1. CDR1 is LNHDA, CDR2 SQIVND, per germline (reference sequence). Germline trimming cut 6 bases from V and 5 bases from J; bases unmatched to any gene: 18. This CDR3 has 17 amino acids. Partial CDR3 DNA: TGTGCCAGTAGCCTCCAGAGCACATGGGACAGCCCATATGGC. As protein: CASSLQSTWDSPYG. The whole CDR3 reads CASSLQSTWDSPYGYTF. The whole variable domain, remainder taken from reference TRBV19 and TRBJ1-2, is DGGITQSPKYLFRKEGQNVTLSCEQNLNHDAMYWYRQDPGQGLRLIYYSQIVNDFQKGDIAEGYSVSREKKESFPLTVTSAQKNPTAFYLCASSLQSTWDSPYGYTFGSGTRLTVV.

Turning to this clone: The CDR3 end is not reached by the read, which stops 3 residues before it; the germline J gene fills it in. This sequence joins TRBV7-2 and TRBJ1-1; D remains ambiguous. There are 11 residues in the CDR3. V dropped 5 bases and J dropped 6 bases, with 7 bases sitting between them. Germline V lookup: CDR1 SGHTA, CDR2 FQGNSA. The CDR3 here is CASSRRAEAFF. CDR3 DNA (partial): TGTGCCAGCAGCCGTAGAGCTGAA.

With respect to this clone: The read ends 3 residues before the CDR3 terminus; that terminus is restored from the germline J gene. This chain uses TRBV2 with TRBJ2-1; 9 nucleotides align to TRBD1. With V trimmed by 4 bases and J by 5 bases, 6 bases remained unmatched. The CDR3 extends over 15 amino acids. Germline lookup yields CDR1 SNHLY and CDR2 FYNNEI. This CDR3 is CASSVGTGRHNEQFF. The sequenced CDR3 bases are TGTGCCAGCAGTGTCGGGACAGGGCGGCACAATGAG. The whole variable domain, filled in from reference TRBV2 and TRBJ2-1, reads EPEVTQTPSHQVTQMGQEVILRCVPISNHLYFYWYRQILGQKVEFLVSFYNNEISEKSEIFDDQFSVERPDGSNFTLKIRSTKLEDSAMYFCASSVGTGRHNEQFFGPGTRLTVL.

A remark on this clone: The read terminates 3 residues before the CDR3 end, so the remaining end is supplied by the germline J gene. The gene calls are TRBV19 and TRBJ1-5; 8 bases agree with TRBD1. The CDR3 contains 14 residues. Germline-derived CDR1 and CDR2 are LNHDA and SQIVND (reference sequence). V lost 5 bases to trimming and J lost 5 bases; unmatched junction nucleotides: 5. CDR3 DNA (partial): TGTGCCAGTAGTCTAACAGGGGGGGATCAGCCC. Protein sequence: CASSLTGGDQP. The whole CDR3 sequence reads CASSLTGGDQPQHF.

As concerns this clone: The read terminates 3 residues before the CDR3 end, so the remaining end is supplied by the germline J gene. The chain is built from TRBV7-9 and TRBJ2-7; the D is unclear. The germline V gene has CDR1 SEHNR and CDR2 FQNEAQ (reference sequence). V was trimmed by 4 bases and J by 5 bases, leaving 12 bases between them. This CDR3 has 13 residues. CDR3 residues: CASSSTSENEQYF. The sequenced part of the CDR3 DNA is TGTGCCAGCAGCTCAACGTCAGAGAACGAG.

A note on this clone: The read ends 3 residues early relative to the CDR3; the germline J gene fills the gap. The genes are TRBV20-1 and TRBJ1-6; 12 nucleotides line up with TRBD1. CDR1 DFQATT and CDR2 SNEGSKA come from the germline V gene (reference sequence). With V trimmed by 5 bases and J by 10 bases, 9 bases remained unmatched. The CDR3 is 15 amino acids. The CDR3 DNA, read in part, is TGCAGTGCTCCATCTCCGGGACAGGGGGCCTCACCC. As protein: CSAPSPGQGASP. The entire CDR3 protein reads CSAPSPGQGASPLHF.

As for this clone: The read ends 3 residues early relative to the CDR3; the germline J gene fills the gap. Other DNA sequences in this specimen translate into the identical CDR3. The rearrangement links TRBV29-1 to TRBJ2-1; 10 nucleotides match TRBD2. The length of the CDR3 is 19 residues. V lost 3 bases and J lost 0; bases outside the gene matches: 14. Germline CDR1 reads SQVTM; CDR2 reads ANQGSEA. Incomplete CDR3 DNA: TGCAGCGTTGAGGGTGTGCTAGCGGGAGAGACCAGCTCCTACAATGAG. It encodes CSVEGVLAGETSSYNE. The CDR3 in full is CSVEGVLAGETSSYNEQFF.

Concerning this clone itself: The observed sequence ends 3 residues before the CDR3 terminus, with the missing tail filled in from the germline J gene. V is TRBV6-2 or TRBV6-3 and J is TRBJ2-7; D may be TRBD1 (5 bases). CDR3 length: 12 amino acids. Germline CDR1 and CDR2: MNHEY and SVGEGT. V dropped 2 bases and J dropped 5 bases, with 7 bases sitting between them. This CDR3 reads CASSYIRDEQYF. The CDR3 bases that were read are TGTGCCAGCAGTTACATCAGGGACGAG.

About this clone: The CDR3 goes on 3 residues after the read ends, and that part is filled in from the germline J gene. The V call is TRBV7-2, the J call TRBJ1-1; TRBD1 agrees at 7 bases. CDR3 length: 18 residues. Germline CDR1 SGHTA, CDR2 FQGNSA. V gave up 0 bases and J gave up 0 bases; unmatched junction bases: 10. The sequenced CDR3 bases are TGTGCCAGCAGCTTAGCCCTCGGACAGGCTCTCATGAACACTGAA. It translates to CASSLALGQALMNTE. The complete CDR3 sequence is CASSLALGQALMNTEAFF.

To note about this clone: The sequenced fragment ends 3 residues before the CDR3 boundary, so the rest is inferred from the germline J gene. This chain links TRBV20-1 with TRBJ2-5, with a possible D match to TRBD2 (5 bases). Germline CDR1 reads DFQATT; CDR2 reads SNEGSKA (reference sequence). This CDR3 region has 13 residues. Between the trimmed V and J ends, which lost 4 bases and 1 base, there was a span of 10 bases. CDR3 loop: CSAKRRVQETQYF. Incomplete CDR3 DNA: TGCAGTGCTAAACGGCGGGTCCAAGAGACC.

In regard to this clone: The read ends 3 residues early relative to the CDR3; the germline J gene fills the gap. V is TRBV5-1 and J is TRBJ1-4; possibly TRBD1 for D (5 bases). This CDR3 has 16 amino acids. Germline V gene sequence: CDR1 SGHRS, CDR2 YFSETQ. The V end lost 1 base, the J end lost 7 bases, and 17 bases lay between the germline ends. The CDR3 spells CASSLIGGEWGEKLFF. The sequenced CDR3 bases are TGCGCCAGCAGCTTGATTGGGGGGGAATGGGGTGAAAAA. The whole variable domain, remainder taken from reference TRBV5-1 and TRBJ1-4, is KAGVTQTPRYLIKTRGQQVTLSCSPISGHRSVSWYQQTPGQGLQFLFEYFSETQRNKGNFPGRFSGRQFSNSRSEMNVSTLELGDSALYLCASSLIGGEWGEKLFFGSGTQLSVL.

The CDR3 spells CASSRLDLPEQFF. The sequenced part of the CDR3 DNA is TGTGCCAGCAGCCGACTGGACTTGCCTGAG. This rearrangement joins TRBV12-3 or TRBV12-4 to TRBJ2-1, with a tentative D call TRBD2 (5 bases). The read stops 3 residues short of the end of the CDR3; the missing end is completed from the germline J gene. With 6 bases removed from V and 9 bases from J, the gap between germline ends came to 15 bases. CDR3 length equals 13 residues.

The CDR3 loop reads CATLDSGRRANTGELFF. CDR3 bases read: TGTGCCACCCTTGATAGCGGGAGGCGCGCGAACACCGGGGAG. The rearrangement joins TRBV27 to TRBJ2-2, with 10 bases aligning to TRBD2. From the germline J gene comes the end of the CDR3, since the read stops 3 residues before it. CDR1 and CDR2 from the germline V gene are MNHEY and SMNVEV (reference sequence). The CDR3 length is 17 residues. V lost 10 bases to trimming and J lost 0 bases; unmatched junction nucleotides: 11.